This TCR beta chain was recorded in a study of blood T cell repertoires in COVID-19 (dated by TCRdb to the early 2020s). About the study as a whole: Collaborator samples came from the United States, Italy and Spain and covered acute and convalescent phases of COVID-19. The prospective study material was composed of cDNA or gDNA derived from T cells, B-cell-depleted T cells, or PBMCs. Deeply sampled blood TCRbeta repertoires from subjects exposed to, actively infected with, or recovered from COVID-19 were included in the dataset. The repertoires were released in a freely available public database intended as a resource for research on the immune response to SARS-CoV-2. The samples were drawn from two sources: the first 160 participants of the ongoing ImmuneRACE study, and 1,254 subjects contributed by 6 global collaborators. Sample metadata almost always included a de-identified subject ID, COVID-19 status, age in years and sex. HLA class I and class II types, where available, came from metadata supplied by the sample provider rather than from assay-based typing. Overall study outcomes, separate from this receptor: Clinical and demographic metadata were provided uncurated, with the amount varying by source and participant.

TCRbeta CDR3 regions were amplified from genomic DNA using the immunoSEQ Assay, a bias-controlled multiplex PCR. In the original analysis: Within the assay, amplification of reference gene primers was used to estimate how many nucleated cells each sample contained. To quantify the absolute abundance of each unique TCRbeta CDR3 rearrangement, sequence reads were collapsed and filtered. Productive Simpson clonality was computed per sample as the square root of Simpson's diversity index over productive rearrangements. In TCRdb, the immuneACCESS table is reduced to in-frame sequences with V and J assigned. These tables do not hold every clone; where another copy was compared, an unresolved V gene accounts for under half, and the others remain unexplained. That table furnishes V, J and clone size, whereas the DNA furnished D and trimming. This sample lists some 260,000 clones; about 85% were detected once. Jointly, the top ten make up over 6% of the sample.

Participants in the prospective study were aged roughly 18 to 89 years, lived in approximately 26 United States geographic areas, and enrolled through a virtual design. In the prospective study, participants were assigned to cohorts based on the clinical history participants reported in a screening survey and a study questionnaire. In the prospective study, mobile phlebotomists collected whole blood, serum and a nasopharyngeal or oropharyngeal swab from each participant. Additional blood draws and questionnaires over an approximately two-month period could optionally be provided by prospective study participants. Before DNA extraction, blood samples from the prospective study were shipped at room temperature or frozen. From a lookup of the germline V gene (reference sequence), CDR1 and CDR2 are SEHNR and FQNEAQ. The CDR3 measures 15 amino acids from cysteine to phenylalanine. The entry retains the CDR3 DNA only, 45 bases that are in frame from base 1. Relative to germline, V is 7 bases shorter and J is 5 bases shorter, with 21 bases between their ends.

For this clone: This receptor's antigen is unknown. Base qualities are not provided; no much larger clone lies one nucleotide away.

Specimen: PBMCs or T cells enriched from blood (not recorded which). The sequence is built from TRBV7-9 and TRBJ2-7; a weak D assignment points to TRBD1 (6 bases agree). The sequence was collected from a woman in her twenties or thirties with acute COVID-19. The DNA sequence is TGTGCCAGCAATCGACAGGTGACTAACTTTGACGAGCAGTACTTC. It translates as CASNRQVTNFDEQYF.